One sample yielded the 16 T cell receptor beta chains listed below, sequenced in a study of cytomegalovirus exposure and HLA in healthy donors. Primers: 60 Vbeta forward and 13 Jbeta reverse. The protocol was immunoSEQ multiplex PCR, while the TCRdb copy is restricted to in-frame clones and leaves out a portion. The sample includes 150,000 to 200,000 clones, approximately 72% of them seen just once. The sequenced material came from PBMCs. These receptors came from a human donor in good health.

The chain employs TRBV7-6 and TRBJ1-4, with no clear D. Germline V gives CDR1 SGHVS, CDR2 FNYEAQ. Trimming removed 1 base at V and 8 bases at J, with 8 bases between. The CDR3 runs 13 residues. The CDR3 here is CASSLGREEKLFF. The CDR3 DNA reads as TGTGCCAGCAGCTTAGGGAGAGAGGAAAAACTGTTTTTT.

This clone was seen more than once but under ten times. CDR3 residues: CASSSGAYGYTF. In nucleotides, the CDR3 is TGTGCCAGCAGCTCAGGGGCCTATGGCTACACCTTC. V is TRBV11-1 and J is TRBJ1-2; TRBD1 is a possible D gene (6 bases). The CDR3 totals 12 residues. Trimming pared 4 bases from V and 4 bases from J, leaving 7 bases between. Germline lookup yields CDR1 SGHAT and CDR2 FQDESV (reference sequence). The whole variable domain, remainder taken from reference TRBV11-1 and TRBJ1-2, is EAEVAQSPRYKITEKSQAVAFWCDPISGHATLYWYRQILGQGPELLVQFQDESVVDDSQLPKDRFSAERLKGVDSTLKIQPAELGDSAMYLCASSSGAYGYTFGSGTRLTVV.

The table lists this clone with a count of one. This chain joins TRBV7-9 and TRBJ1-1, with D unclear. With 2 bases removed from V and 4 bases from J, the gap between germline ends came to 14 bases. Germline assignment: CDR1 SEHNR and CDR2 FQNEAQ (reference sequence). This CDR3 contains 15 residues. CDR3 protein: CASSLKLAAVTEAFF. The DNA of the CDR3 is TGTGCCAGCAGCTTAAAGTTGGCCGCCGTCACTGAAGCTTTCTTT.

This chain joins TRBV10-3 and TRBJ2-3; perhaps TRBD2 as D (5 bases). Germline-derived CDR1 and CDR2 are ENHRY and SYGVKD. This CDR3 contains 15 residues. Trimming left V 2 bases short and J 4 bases short, with 13 bases between. The CDR3 reads CAISEGRGLADTQYF. The CDR3 DNA reads as TGTGCCATCAGTGAGGGCCGTGGACTTGCAGATACGCAGTATTTT.

The V and J genes are TRBV6-1 and TRBJ2-7; TRBD2 matches 8 bases. CDR1 is MNHNS, CDR2 SASEGT, per germline. V shed 1 base, J shed 0 bases, and the junction held 2 bases outside the gene matches. The CDR3 runs to 15 residues. The CDR3 protein is CASSEVGLVSYEQYF. The DNA of the CDR3 is TGTGCCAGCAGTGAAGTGGGACTAGTCTCCTACGAGCAGTACTTC.

V gene TRBV2 combines with J gene TRBJ1-1; 7 bases align to TRBD1. The CDR3 is made up of 13 amino acids. Looked up from germline, CDR1 is SNHLY and CDR2 is FYNNEI. Trimming at V came to 5 bases and at J to 6 bases, leaving 6 bases not matched to a gene. The CDR3 loop reads CASSRTGEAEAFF. The CDR3, as DNA: TGTGCCAGCAGTCGGACAGGCGAGGCTGAAGCTTTCTTT.

The chain is built from TRBV5-1 and TRBJ2-1; 7 bases line up with TRBD2. The germline CDR1 and CDR2 sequences are SGHRS and YFSETQ. The CDR3 is made up of 16 amino acids. V was pared by 0 bases and J by 1 base, with 4 bases of the junction left unmatched. CDR3 sequence: CASSLGLAVSYNEQFF. CDR3 in DNA: TGCGCCAGCAGCTTGGGGCTAGCGGTATCCTACAATGAGCAGTTCTTC.

The chain carries TRBV25-1 and TRBJ1-1; tentative D call: TRBD1 (5 bases). This CDR3 is 14 amino acids long. CDR1 and CDR2 from the germline V gene are MGHDK and SYGVNS. Trimming pared 5 bases from V and 5 bases from J, leaving 15 bases between. CDR3 DNA sequence: TGTGCCAGCAGTCGAACCAGGGTGGGTACTGAAGCTTTCTTT. This encodes CASSRTRVGTEAFF.

This clone has more than one count but fewer than ten. The chain couples TRBV6-1 to TRBJ2-1, with D maybe TRBD2 (7 bases). The CDR3 is made up of 15 amino acids. The germline V gene has CDR1 MNHNS and CDR2 SASEGT. The V end lost 1 base, the J end lost 4 bases, and 11 bases lay between the germline ends. The CDR3 protein is CASSEDGGPYNEQFF. The CDR3 bases are TGTGCCAGCAGTGAAGACGGGGGGCCTTACAATGAGCAGTTCTTC.

This clone was picked up one time. The CDR3 DNA reads as TGTGCCATAAAAGGACAGAGTGAAGCTTTCTTT. Its protein is CAIKGQSEAFF. V and J are TRBV10-3 and TRBJ1-1, with TRBD1 as a possible D gene (6 bases). Germline CDR1 and CDR2: ENHRY and SYGVKD. The CDR3 contains 11 residues. V dropped 9 bases and J dropped 7 bases, with 12 bases sitting between them.

The chain carries TRBV5-6 and TRBJ1-6; D perhaps matches TRBD1 (5 bases). V lost 5 bases, J lost 10 bases, and 22 bases lay in between. This CDR3 has 16 residues. Germline V CDR1 and CDR2: SGHDT, YYEEEE. The CDR3, as DNA: TGTGCCAGCAGGGGACTAGATTCTTCCGATTGGTCACCCCTCCACTTT. Translating gives CASRGLDSSDWSPLHF.

This chain uses TRBV15 with TRBJ2-5; TRBD1 matches at 7 bases. J gave up 11 bases and V 3 bases, and 3 bases lay outside the gene matches. CDR3 length: 11 residues. Germline CDR1 and CDR2: LNHNV and YYDKDF (reference sequence). The CDR3 loop reads CATSRRGRQYF. CDR3 coding DNA: TGTGCCACCAGCAGGAGGGGGCGGCAGTACTTC.

The rearrangement uses TRBV9 and TRBJ1-6; 7 bases map to TRBD1. Trimming at V came to 4 bases and at J to 10 bases, leaving 8 bases not matched to a gene. The CDR3 totals 14 residues. Germline loops: CDR1 SGDLS, CDR2 YYNGEE. This chain's CDR3 is CASSSGTAGSPLHF. The CDR3 bases are TGTGCCAGCAGCTCGGGGACAGCAGGCTCACCCCTCCACTTT.

V is TRBV19 and J is TRBJ1-1; TRBD1 matches at 9 bases. Losses at the gene ends were 6 bases for V and 1 base for J; bases not matched to a gene: 3. CDR3 length: 14 amino acids. Germline lookup yields CDR1 LNHDA and CDR2 SQIVND (reference sequence). The DNA of the CDR3 is TGTGCCAGTAGAACGGGACAGGGGAACACTGAAGCTTTCTTT. It specifies CASRTGQGNTEAFF. The full variable domain, its missing parts supplied by reference TRBV19 and TRBJ1-1, is DGGITQSPKYLFRKEGQNVTLSCEQNLNHDAMYWYRQDPGQGLRLIYYSQIVNDFQKGDIAEGYSVSREKKESFPLTVTSAQKNPTAFYLCASRTGQGNTEAFFGQGTRLTVV.

The V gene is TRBV9, the J gene TRBJ1-1; maybe TRBD1 (6 bases). This CDR3 region has 16 residues. Germline V gene data show CDR1 as SGDLS and CDR2 as YYNGEE. The V gene lost 2 bases and the J gene lost 3 bases, with 17 bases spanning the gap. CDR3 in DNA: TGTGCCAGCAGCGTCTACAGGGTAAGCTCGGACACTGAAGCTTTCTTT. It codes for CASSVYRVSSDTEAFF.

This clone appeared once. The V and J genes are TRBV5-6 and TRBJ1-2; 7 bases fit TRBD1. This CDR3 comprises 12 residues. The trim removed 4 bases at V and 5 bases at J, leaving 2 bases unmatched. The germline CDR1 and CDR2 sequences are SGHDT and YYEEEE. CDR3 loop: CASSPDRYGYTF. Here the CDR3 DNA reads TGTGCCAGCAGCCCGGACAGGTATGGCTACACCTTC.